The 12 T cell receptor beta chains presented below share a single source sample, sequenced in a study of T cells in Graves' hyperthyroidism and ophthalmopathy. Amplified TCR beta CDR3 regions derived from RNA transcripts. Initially, a first-round RT-PCR of the TCR CDR3 employed the HTBI primer set. TCRdb ran MiXCR on the multiplex PCR reads and lists one entry per CDR3 protein. In the table there are some 690,000 distinct CDR3 sequences, approximately 15% of which are singletons. Sequencing input: blood. Receptors were obtained from a man in his forties or fifties with Graves' hyperthyroidism.

This clonotype came up once. V and J are TRBV2 and TRBJ2-7, with 7 bases matching TRBD2. The ends lost 2 bases at V and 5 bases at J; junction bases unmatched: 15. The CDR3 spans 17 residues. Germline CDR1 reads SNHLY; CDR2 reads FYNNEI. CDR3 region: CASSEYGGGPKFDEQYF. CDR3 DNA sequence: TGTGCCAGCAGTGAATATGGGGGAGGGCCAAAATTTGACGAGCAGTACTTC.

This clonotype was counted at least ten times. The chain uses TRBV2 and TRBJ2-5; D is possibly TRBD1 (6 bases). The CDR3 has 18 amino acids. V was cut by 0 bases and J by 1 base, with 18 bases left in between. The germline CDR1 and CDR2 sequences are SNHLY and FYNNEI. This CDR3 reads CASSEAALGDTFQETQYF. DNA of the CDR3: TGTGCCAGCAGTGAAGCGGCTCTCGGGGACACTTTCCAAGAGACCCAGTACTTC.

The chain links TRBV19 to TRBJ2-7, with D perhaps TRBD1 or TRBD2 (5 bases each). Germline CDR1 LNHDA, CDR2 SQIVND (reference sequence). V was shortened by 3 bases and J by 1 base, with 13 bases between the two germline ends. This CDR3 region has 15 residues. The CDR3 DNA follows: TGTGCCAGTAGTATCGCTCAGGGAGCATCCTACGAGCAGTACTTC. It codes for CASSIAQGASYEQYF.

This clonotype was observed at least ten times. This chain joins TRBV6-2 or TRBV6-3 and TRBJ2-6; D perhaps matches TRBD2 (5 bases). The CDR3 sequence is 16 residues long. Germline values: CDR1 MNHEY, CDR2 SVGEGT. With 0 bases removed from V and 1 base from J, the gap between germline ends came to 7 bases. CDR3 region: CASSYSSGSGANVLTF. CDR3 nucleotide sequence: TGTGCCAGCAGTTACTCGTCGGGGTCTGGGGCCAACGTCCTGACTTTC.

This clonotype turned up a few times. This sequence joins TRBV6-1 and TRBJ2-4, with D possibly TRBD2 on 6 matching bases. The CDR3 consists of 13 residues. Germline CDR1 is MNHNS and CDR2 is SASEGT. Trimming removed 8 bases at V and 1 base at J, with 9 bases between. For the CDR3, the DNA is TGTGCCAGCCGCGGGGCTGCCAAAAACATTCAGTACTTC. Its translation: CASRGAAKNIQYF.

J is TRBJ1-2 and V is TRBV5-1; 9 bases are shared with TRBD1. Trimming removed 4 bases from V and 4 bases from J; junction bases left unmatched: 5. CDR1 and CDR2 from the germline V gene are SGHRS and YFSETQ. CDR3 size: 14 residues. The CDR3, as DNA: TGCGCCAGCAGCCCGGACAGGGGAGTCTATGGCTACACCTTC. It is translated as CASSPDRGVYGYTF.

This clonotype was counted a few times. The rearrangement links TRBV7-9 to TRBJ2-7, with D possibly TRBD2 on 6 matching bases. The CDR3 covers 19 residues. Trimming pared 4 bases from V and 3 bases from J, leaving 28 bases between. Germline V gene sequence: CDR1 SEHNR, CDR2 FQNEAQ (reference sequence). The CDR3 region has the DNA TGTGCCAGCAGCTCAATAGGTGCGGGACCAGAGGTGTATTACTACGAGCAGTACTTC. Residues: CASSSIGAGPEVYYYEQYF.

This clonotype was seen more than once but under ten times. The chain links TRBV2 to TRBJ2-7, with 8 bases fitting TRBD2. Per germline, CDR1 SNHLY and CDR2 FYNNEI. With V trimmed by 4 bases and J by 7 bases, 18 bases remained unmatched. This CDR3 region has 17 residues. CDR3 DNA: TGTGCCAGCAGTGTAAAGGGGCTCGGGACTAGAACATGGGAGCAGTACTTC. It codes for CASSVKGLGTRTWEQYF.

This clonotype was counted ten times or more. The genes are TRBV20-1 and TRBJ2-1, with D perhaps TRBD2 (6 bases). The CDR3 is made up of 16 amino acids. The V end lost 3 bases, the J end lost 5 bases, and 20 bases lay between the germline ends. CDR1 is DFQATT, CDR2 SNEGSKA, per germline (reference sequence). This CDR3 is CSARVPGLISNNEQFF. Written as DNA, the CDR3 is TGCAGTGCTAGGGTCCCGGGACTGATTTCTAACAATGAGCAGTTCTTC.

This clonotype was counted between two and nine times. The chain employs TRBV7-2 and TRBJ1-1; D unclear. Germline loops: CDR1 SGHTA, CDR2 FQGNSA. The CDR3 spans 13 residues. Trimming took off 3 bases at V and 5 bases at J, with 10 bases between the two ends. The CDR3 region is CASSLGATTEAFF. CDR3 bases: TGTGCCAGCAGCTTGGGCGCCACGACTGAAGCTTTCTTT.

The chain combines TRBV6-1 with TRBJ2-3; unclear D gene. The CDR3 contains 14 residues. Germline assignment: CDR1 MNHNS and CDR2 SASEGT. V lost 5 bases and J 6 bases, leaving 15 bases between the germline ends. CDR3: CASSISSASDTQYF. CDR3 DNA sequence: TGTGCCAGCAGTATCTCCTCAGCAAGCGATACGCAGTATTTT.

V usage is TRBV9 and J usage is TRBJ1-1; D is unclear. Trimming shortened V by 0 bases and J by 1 base, and 16 bases separated the two germline ends. The CDR3 has 17 residues. CDR1 SGDLS and CDR2 YYNGEE come from the germline V gene. Written as DNA, the CDR3 is TGTGCCAGCAGCGTAGGAGACTCTCAGGTAGGGAACACTGAAGCTTTCTTT. This gives the protein CASSVGDSQVGNTEAFF. Full variable domain (missing parts from reference TRBV9 and TRBJ1-1): DSGVTQTPKHLITATGQRVTLRCSPRSGDLSVYWYQQSLDQGLQFLIQYYNGEERAKGNILERFSAQQFPDLHSELNLSSLELGDSALYFCASSVGDSQVGNTEAFFGQGTRLTVV.